Ten or more counts support the clone carrying this TCR beta chain. Its antigen is unidentified. For the diagnoses, clinical symptoms, serum thyroxine and TRAb, thyroid ultrasound and orbital computed tomography were used. This sample holds PBMCs from approximately 10 ml fresh peripheral blood. The data are from a study of T cells in Graves' hyperthyroidism and ophthalmopathy. CDR1 and CDR2 from the germline V gene are MDHEN and SYDVKM. This CDR3 comprises 13 residues. The V gene lost 7 bases and the J gene lost 1 base, with 11 bases spanning the gap. Broader study findings: The model foresaw ophthalmopathy a median 6.5 months prior to onset.

The source material, RNA transcripts, was used to amplify TCR beta CDR3 regions. During a first-round RT-PCR of the TCR CDR3, the HTBI primer set was used. MiXCR, run by TCRdb on the multiplex PCR reads, gives a single entry per CDR3 protein. The sample has about 160,000 distinct CDR3 sequences, about 9% seen once. The rearrangement joins TRBV28 to TRBJ2-7; D is possibly TRBD1 (6 bases). The source of this sequence is a woman younger than 30 with Graves' hyperthyroidism that later progressed to Graves' ophthalmopathy. Sequenced: blood. CDR3 sequence (DNA): TGTGCCAGCACCCAGGGGTTTTCCTACGAGCAGTACTTC. Encoded protein: CASTQGFSYEQYF.